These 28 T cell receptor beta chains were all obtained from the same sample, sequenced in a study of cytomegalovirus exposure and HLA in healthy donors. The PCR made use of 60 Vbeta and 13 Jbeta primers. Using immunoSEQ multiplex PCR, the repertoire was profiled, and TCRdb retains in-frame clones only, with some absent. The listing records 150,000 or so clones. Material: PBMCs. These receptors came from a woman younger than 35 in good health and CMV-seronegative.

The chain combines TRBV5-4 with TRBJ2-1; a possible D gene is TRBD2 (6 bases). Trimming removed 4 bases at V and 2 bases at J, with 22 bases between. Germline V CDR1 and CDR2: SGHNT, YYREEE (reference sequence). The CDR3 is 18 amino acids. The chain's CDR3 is CASSKRGGGSTAYNEQFF. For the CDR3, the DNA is TGTGCCAGCAGCAAGAGGGGAGGCGGGTCCACTGCCTACAATGAGCAGTTCTTC.

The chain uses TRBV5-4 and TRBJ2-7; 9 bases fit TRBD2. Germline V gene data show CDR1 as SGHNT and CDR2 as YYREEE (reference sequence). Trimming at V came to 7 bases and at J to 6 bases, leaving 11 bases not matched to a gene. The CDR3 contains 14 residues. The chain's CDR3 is CASAQAGGNGEQYF. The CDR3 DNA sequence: TGTGCCAGCGCTCAAGCGGGAGGTAATGGCGAGCAGTACTTC.

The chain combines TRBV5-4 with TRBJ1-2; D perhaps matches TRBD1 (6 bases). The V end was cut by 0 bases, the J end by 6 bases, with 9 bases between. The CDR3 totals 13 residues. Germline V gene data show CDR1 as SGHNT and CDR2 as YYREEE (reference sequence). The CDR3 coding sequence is TGTGCCAGCAGCTTGGTCCCAGGGGATGGCTACACCTTC. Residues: CASSLVPGDGYTF.

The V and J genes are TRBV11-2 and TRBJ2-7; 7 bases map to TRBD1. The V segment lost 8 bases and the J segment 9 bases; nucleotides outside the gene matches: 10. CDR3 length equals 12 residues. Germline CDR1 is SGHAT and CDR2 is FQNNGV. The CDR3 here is CASHDQQGMQYF. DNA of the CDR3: TGTGCCAGCCATGACCAACAGGGGATGCAGTACTTC.

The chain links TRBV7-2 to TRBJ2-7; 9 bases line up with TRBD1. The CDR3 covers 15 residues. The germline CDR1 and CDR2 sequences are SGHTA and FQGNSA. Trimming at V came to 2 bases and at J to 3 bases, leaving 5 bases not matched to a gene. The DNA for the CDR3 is TGTGCCAGCAGCTTATCCCCGGGACAGGGCTACGAGCAGTACGTC. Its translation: CASSLSPGQGYEQYV.

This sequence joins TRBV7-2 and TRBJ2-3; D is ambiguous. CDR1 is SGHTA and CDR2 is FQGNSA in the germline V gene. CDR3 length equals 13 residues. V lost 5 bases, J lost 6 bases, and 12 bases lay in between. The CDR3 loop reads CASSPPSVDTQYF. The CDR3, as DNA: TGTGCCAGCAGCCCCCCGTCGGTCGATACGCAGTATTTT.

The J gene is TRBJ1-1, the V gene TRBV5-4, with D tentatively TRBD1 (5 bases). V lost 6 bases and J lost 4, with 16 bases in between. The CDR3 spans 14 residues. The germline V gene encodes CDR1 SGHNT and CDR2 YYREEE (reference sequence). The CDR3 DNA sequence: TGTGCCAGCACCCAGACCCGGGGGATCACTGAAGCTTTCTTT. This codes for CASTQTRGITEAFF.

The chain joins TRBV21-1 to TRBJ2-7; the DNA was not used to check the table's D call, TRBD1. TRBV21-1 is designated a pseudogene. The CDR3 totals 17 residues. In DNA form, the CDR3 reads TGTGCCAGCAGCAAAGGGACAGGACAGGGTGTTGGCTACGAGCAGTACGTC. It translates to CASSKGTGQGVGYEQYV.

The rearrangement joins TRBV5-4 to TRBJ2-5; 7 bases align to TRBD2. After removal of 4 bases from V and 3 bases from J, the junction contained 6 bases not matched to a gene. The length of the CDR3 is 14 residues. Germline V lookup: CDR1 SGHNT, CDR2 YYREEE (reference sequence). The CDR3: CASSRAGEKETQYF. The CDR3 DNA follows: TGTGCCAGCAGCCGGGCGGGGGAGAAAGAGACCCAGTACTTC. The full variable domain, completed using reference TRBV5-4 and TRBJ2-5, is ETGVTQSPTHLIKTRGQQVTLRCSSQSGHNTVSWYQQALGQGPQFIFQYYREEENGRGNFPPRFSGLQFPNYSSELNVNALELDDSALYLCASSRAGEKETQYFGPGTRLLVL.

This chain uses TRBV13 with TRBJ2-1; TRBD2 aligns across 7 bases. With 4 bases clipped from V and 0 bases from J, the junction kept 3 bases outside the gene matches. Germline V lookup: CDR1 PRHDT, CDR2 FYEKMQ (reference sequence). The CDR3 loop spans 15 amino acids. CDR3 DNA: TGTGCCAGCAGCTCCGGCGGGGGCTCCTACAATGAGCAGTTCTTC. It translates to CASSSGGGSYNEQFF.

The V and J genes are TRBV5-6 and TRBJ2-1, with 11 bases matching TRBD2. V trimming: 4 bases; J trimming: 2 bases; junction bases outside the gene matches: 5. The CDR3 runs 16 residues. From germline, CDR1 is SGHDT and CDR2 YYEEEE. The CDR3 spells CASSGVAGGPYNEQFF. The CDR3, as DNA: TGTGCCAGCAGCGGGGTAGCGGGAGGGCCCTACAATGAGCAGTTCTTC. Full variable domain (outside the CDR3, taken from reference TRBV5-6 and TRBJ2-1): DAGVTQSPTHLIKTRGQQVTLRCSPKSGHDTVSWYQQALGQGPQFIFQYYEEEERQRGNFPDRFSGHQFPNYSSELNVNALLLGDSALYLCASSGVAGGPYNEQFFGPGTRLTVL.

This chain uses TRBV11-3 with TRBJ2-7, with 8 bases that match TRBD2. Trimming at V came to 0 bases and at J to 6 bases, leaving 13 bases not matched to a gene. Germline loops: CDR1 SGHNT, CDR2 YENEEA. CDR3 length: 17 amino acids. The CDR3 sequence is CASSLDLKAGVYGEQYV. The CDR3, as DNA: TGTGCCAGCAGCTTAGATCTTAAAGCGGGAGTGTATGGCGAGCAGTACGTC.

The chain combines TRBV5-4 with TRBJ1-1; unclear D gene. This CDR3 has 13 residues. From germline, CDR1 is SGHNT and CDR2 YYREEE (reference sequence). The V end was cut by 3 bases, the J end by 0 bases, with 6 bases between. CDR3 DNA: TGTGCCAGCAGCTCAGGCCTGAACACTGAAGCTTTCTTT. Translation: CASSSGLNTEAFF.

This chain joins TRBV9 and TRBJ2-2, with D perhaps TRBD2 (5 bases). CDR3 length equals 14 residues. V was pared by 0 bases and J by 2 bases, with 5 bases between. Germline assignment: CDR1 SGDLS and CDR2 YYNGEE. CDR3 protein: CASSVAGNTGELFF. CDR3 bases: TGTGCCAGCAGCGTAGCGGGAAACACCGGGGAGCTGTTTTTT.

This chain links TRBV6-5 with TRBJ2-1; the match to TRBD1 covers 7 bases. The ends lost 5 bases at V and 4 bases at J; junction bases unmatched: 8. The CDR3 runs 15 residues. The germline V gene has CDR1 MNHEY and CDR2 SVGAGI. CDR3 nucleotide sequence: TGTGCCAGCAGTCTCGCCGGGACAGATTACAATGAGCAGTTCTTC. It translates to CASSLAGTDYNEQFF.

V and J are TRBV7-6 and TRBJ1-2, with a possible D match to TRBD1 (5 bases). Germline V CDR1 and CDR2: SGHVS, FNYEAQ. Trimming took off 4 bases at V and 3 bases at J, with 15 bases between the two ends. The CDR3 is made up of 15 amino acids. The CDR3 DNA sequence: TGTGCCAGCAGCTCCGGGACTCCGGGCGACTATGGCTACACCTTC. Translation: CASSSGTPGDYGYTF.

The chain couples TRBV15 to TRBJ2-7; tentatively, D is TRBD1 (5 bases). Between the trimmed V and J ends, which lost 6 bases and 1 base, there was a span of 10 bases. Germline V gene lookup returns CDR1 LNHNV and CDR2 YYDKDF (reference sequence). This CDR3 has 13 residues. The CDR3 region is CATSYRLSYEQYV. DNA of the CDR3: TGTGCCACCAGTTACAGGCTATCCTACGAGCAGTACGTC.

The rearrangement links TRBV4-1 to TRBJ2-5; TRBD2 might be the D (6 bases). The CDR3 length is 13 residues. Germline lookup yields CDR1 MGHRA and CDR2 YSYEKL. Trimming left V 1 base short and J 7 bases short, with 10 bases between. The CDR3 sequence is CASSQAGVGTQYF. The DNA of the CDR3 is TGCGCCAGCAGCCAAGCGGGAGTTGGGACCCAGTACTTC.

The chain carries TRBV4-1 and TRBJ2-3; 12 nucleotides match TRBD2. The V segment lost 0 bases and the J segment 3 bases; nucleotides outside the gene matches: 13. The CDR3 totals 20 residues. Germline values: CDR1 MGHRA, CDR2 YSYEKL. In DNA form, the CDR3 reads TGCGCCAGCAGCCAAGATAGGGGACTAGCGGGTAGAGTTGGGACAGATACGCAGTATTTT. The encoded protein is CASSQDRGLAGRVGTDTQYF.

The CDR3 bases are TGTGCCACCCCGGGTCCTCCCTCTGGCTACACCTTC. As protein: CATPGPPSGYTF. This chain links TRBV7-9 with TRBJ1-2; D is undetermined. Trimming took off 10 bases at V and 7 bases at J, with 16 bases between the two ends. The CDR3 length is 12 residues. The germline V gene has CDR1 SEHNR and CDR2 FQNEAQ (reference sequence).

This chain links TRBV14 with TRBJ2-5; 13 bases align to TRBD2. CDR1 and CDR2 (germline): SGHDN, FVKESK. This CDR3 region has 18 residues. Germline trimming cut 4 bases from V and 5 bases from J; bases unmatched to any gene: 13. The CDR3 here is CASSLGLAGVRLSETQYF. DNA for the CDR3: TGTGCCAGCAGCCTAGGACTAGCGGGAGTCCGTTTGTCGGAGACCCAGTACTTC. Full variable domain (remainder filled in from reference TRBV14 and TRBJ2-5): EAGVTQFPSHSVIEKGQTVTLRCDPISGHDNLYWYRRVMGKEIKFLLHFVKESKQDESGMPNNRFLAERTGGTYSTLKVQPAELEDSGVYFCASSLGLAGVRLSETQYFGPGTRLLVL.

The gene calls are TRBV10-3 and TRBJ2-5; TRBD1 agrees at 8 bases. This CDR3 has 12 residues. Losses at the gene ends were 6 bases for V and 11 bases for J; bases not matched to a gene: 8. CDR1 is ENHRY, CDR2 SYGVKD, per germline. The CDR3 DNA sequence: TGTGCCATCAGGTCACCGACAGGGGAGCAGTACTTC. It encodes CAIRSPTGEQYF.

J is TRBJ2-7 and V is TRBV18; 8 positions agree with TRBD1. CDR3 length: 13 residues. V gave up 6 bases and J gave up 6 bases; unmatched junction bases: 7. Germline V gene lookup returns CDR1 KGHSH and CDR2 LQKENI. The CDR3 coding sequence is TGTGCCAGCTCGCCGGGACAGGACTTCGAGCAGTACTTC. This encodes CASSPGQDFEQYF.

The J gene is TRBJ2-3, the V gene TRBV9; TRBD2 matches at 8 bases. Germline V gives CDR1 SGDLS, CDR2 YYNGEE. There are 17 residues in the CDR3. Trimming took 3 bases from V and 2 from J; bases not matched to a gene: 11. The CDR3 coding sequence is TGTGCCAGCAGCGACCCTCGTTGGCGGGAGGACACAGATACGCAGTATTTT. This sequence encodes CASSDPRWREDTDTQYF.

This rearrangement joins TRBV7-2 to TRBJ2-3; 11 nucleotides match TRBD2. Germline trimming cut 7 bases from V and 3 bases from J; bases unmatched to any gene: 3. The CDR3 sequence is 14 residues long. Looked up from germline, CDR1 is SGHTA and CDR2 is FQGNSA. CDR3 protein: CASKLAGVTDTQYF. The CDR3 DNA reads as TGTGCCAGCAAACTAGCGGGGGTTACAGATACGCAGTATTTT.

Here the CDR3 DNA reads TGTGCCAGCAGCTTAAGGGCCGGGAGGGCCCACGAGCAGTACTTC. The encoded protein is CASSLRAGRAHEQYF. This chain connects TRBV7-2 to TRBJ2-7; 8 bases are shared with TRBD2. The CDR3 consists of 15 residues. V lost 2 bases, J lost 5 bases, and 8 bases stayed unmatched. Germline V gene sequence: CDR1 SGHTA, CDR2 FQGNSA.

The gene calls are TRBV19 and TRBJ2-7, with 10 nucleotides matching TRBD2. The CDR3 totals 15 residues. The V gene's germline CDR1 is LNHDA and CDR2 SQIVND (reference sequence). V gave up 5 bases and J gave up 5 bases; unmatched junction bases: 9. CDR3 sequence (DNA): TGTGCCAGTAGTGACGCAGCGGGAGGGCCGGACGAGCAGTACTTC. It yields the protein CASSDAAGGPDEQYF. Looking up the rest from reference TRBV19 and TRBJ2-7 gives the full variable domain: DGGITQSPKYLFRKEGQNVTLSCEQNLNHDAMYWYRQDPGQGLRLIYYSQIVNDFQKGDIAEGYSVSREKKESFPLTVTSAQKNPTAFYLCASSDAAGGPDEQYFGPGTRLTVT.

CDR3 nucleotide sequence: TGTGCCTGGAGTGAGTTATACGGGACATTAAGGACTGAAGCTTTCTTT. Translated, it gives CAWSELYGTLRTEAFF. V gene TRBV30 combines with J gene TRBJ1-1, with TRBD1 as a possible D gene (6 bases). The germline V gene encodes CDR1 GTSNPN and CDR2 SVGIG (reference sequence). The CDR3 loop spans 16 amino acids. The V end was cut by 1 base, the J end by 5 bases, with 20 bases between. The full variable domain, its missing parts supplied by reference TRBV30 and TRBJ1-1, is SQTIHQWPATLVQPVGSPLSLECTVEGTSNPNLYWYRQAAGRGLQLLFYSVGIGQISSEVPQNLSASRPQDRQFILSSKKLLLSDSGFYLCAWSELYGTLRTEAFFGQGTRLTVV.